A single TCR beta chain is shown here with its context. Trimming pared 6 bases from V and 4 bases from J, leaving 7 bases between. CDR3 length equals 12 residues. Germline values: CDR1 MNHNY, CDR2 SVGAGI (reference sequence). This sample was taken from a study of technical replicates of blood from several donors. Profiling relied on immunoSEQ multiplex PCR, and the TCRdb table lists in-frame clones only, not all of them. The sample includes roughly 80,000 clones, about 91% seen only once; the top ten take 0.25%. Source material: T cells isolated from PBMCs. The sequence was obtained from a human donor in good health. V gene TRBV6-6 combines with J gene TRBJ1-5; no firm D call. DNA of the CDR3: TGTGCCAGCAGGGGCTGGAATCAGCCCCAGCATTTT. It encodes CASRGWNQPQHF.